Each of the 2 T cell receptor beta chains below was sequenced from the same sample in a study of regulatory T cells in long-lasting Graves disease (dated by TCRdb to about 2021). The time point label, read with the paper, signifies: newly diagnosed GD, antithyroid drugs for less than 3 months. For both TCR sequencing and RNA sequencing, RNA was extracted from PBMCs in TRIzol. The library came from multiplex PCR. The run used an Illumina HiSeq 4000. TCR beta libraries were built with iRepertoire HTBI primers and Arm-PCR amplification of CDR3 regions. The raw public data were reprocessed by TCRdb itself: fastp quality trimming at Q25, MiXCR clonotype calling, in-frame beta chains only. Records with the same CDR3 protein are collapsed into one entry carrying the most frequent genes and DNA. The sample table shows 400,000 to 500,000 distinct CDR3 sequences, and approximately 16% are seen once. In total, the top ten clones hold 20% to 25% of the sample.

The data were also submitted as part of a second study, on T cells in Graves' hyperthyroidism and ophthalmopathy.

Here the sequenced sample was peripheral blood mononuclear cells (PBMCs), taken at new diagnosis, from a patient treated with antithyroid drugs. The receptors shown here come from a woman younger than 35 with Graves disease. Donor details come from another sample of the same person, matched by shared clones.

This clonotype occurred a few times. This rearrangement joins TRBV18 to TRBJ2-2, with D unresolved. V dropped 3 bases and J dropped 1 base, with 9 bases sitting between them. The CDR3 is made up of 15 amino acids. Looked up from germline, CDR1 is KGHSH and CDR2 is LQKENI. CDR3 in amino acids: CASSPRTGNTGELFF. The CDR3 coding sequence is TGTGCCAGCTCACCTCGGACGGGGAACACCGGGGAGCTGTTTTTT.

This clonotype was counted at least ten times. The gene calls are TRBV9 and TRBJ2-7; 7 nucleotides match TRBD2. This CDR3 comprises 16 residues. V lost 2 bases to trimming and J lost 4 bases; unmatched junction nucleotides: 12. Germline values: CDR1 SGDLS, CDR2 YYNGEE. The CDR3, as DNA: TGTGCCAGCAGCGTTACCCGGTGGGGAGGGGCGTACGAGCAGTACTTC. Residues: CASSVTRWGGAYEQYF.